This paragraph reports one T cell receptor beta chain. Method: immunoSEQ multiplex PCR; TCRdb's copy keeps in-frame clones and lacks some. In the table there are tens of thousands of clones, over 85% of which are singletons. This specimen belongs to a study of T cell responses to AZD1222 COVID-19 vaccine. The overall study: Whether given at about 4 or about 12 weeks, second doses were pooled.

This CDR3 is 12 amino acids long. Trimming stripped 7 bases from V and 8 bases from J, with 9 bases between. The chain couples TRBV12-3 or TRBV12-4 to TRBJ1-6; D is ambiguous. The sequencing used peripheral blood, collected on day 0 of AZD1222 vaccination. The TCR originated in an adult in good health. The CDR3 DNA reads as TGTGCCAGCACCCTCAGGTATTCACCCCTCCACTTT. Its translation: CASTLRYSPLHF.